The clone carrying this TCR beta chain was detected many times. Its antigen is currently unknown. J gave up 9 bases and V 5 bases, and 6 bases lay outside the gene matches. In germline, CDR1 is GTSNPN, CDR2 SVGIG (reference sequence). This CDR3 contains 11 residues. This sample was included in a study of HIV-infected patients and healthy controls. The overall study: Viral load fell to undetectable in 11 of 16 patients by the second blood draw. General study points: With just sixteen HIV-infected individuals processed, the findings' generality was considered strongly limited. HIV-infected patients and controls differed significantly in mean usage of eight alpha and eight beta V genes.

Whole blood was used without fractionation, so all unsorted peripheral T cells were included. Approximately 500 ng RNA was reverse transcribed with alpha and beta constant-region primers. Alpha and beta chain libraries were made separately by chain-specific third strand synthesis with multiplexing indices. Priming off the SP2 site generated the second strand. One entry per CDR3 protein results from TCRdb running MiXCR on the 5' RACE reads. The sample holds 10,000 or so distinct CDR3 sequences, around 8.2% seen once. The sequencing used blood, collected before antiretroviral therapy. This clonotype was sampled from an adult with HIV infection. The donor label of this sample is uncertain. The chain recombines TRBV30 with TRBJ2-7; TRBD2 aligns across 8 bases. For the CDR3, the DNA is TGTGCCTGGGCCGGGAGGGGTCGGCAGTACTTC. As protein: CAWAGRGRQYF.